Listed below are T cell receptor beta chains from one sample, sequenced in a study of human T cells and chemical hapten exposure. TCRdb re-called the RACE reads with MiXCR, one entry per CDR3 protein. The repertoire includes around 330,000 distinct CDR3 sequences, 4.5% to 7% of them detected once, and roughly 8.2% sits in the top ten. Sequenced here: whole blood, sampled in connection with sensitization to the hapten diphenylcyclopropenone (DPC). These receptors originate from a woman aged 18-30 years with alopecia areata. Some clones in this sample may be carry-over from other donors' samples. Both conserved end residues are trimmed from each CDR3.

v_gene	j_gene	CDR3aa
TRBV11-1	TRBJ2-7	ASRDRDANYEQY
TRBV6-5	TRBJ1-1	ASSEGQRAAAF
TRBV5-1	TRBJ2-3	ASSLGVRYTDTQY
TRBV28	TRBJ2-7	ASRMRTSRFYEQY
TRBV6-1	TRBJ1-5	ASSFLGESGQPQH
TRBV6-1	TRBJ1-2	ASRGTSSGYGYT
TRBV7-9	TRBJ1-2	ASSQQGARTYGYT
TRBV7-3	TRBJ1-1	ASSSQGYGTEAF
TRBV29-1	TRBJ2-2	SVQATGELF
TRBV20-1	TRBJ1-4	SAPGGQNEKLF
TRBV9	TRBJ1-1	ASSPPSGRGNTEAF
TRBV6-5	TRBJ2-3	ASSSGTPRKDTQY
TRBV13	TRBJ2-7	ASSLASSGGYEQY
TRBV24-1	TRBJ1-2	ATSGPGGNYGYT
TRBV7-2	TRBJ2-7	ASSLVPSGAGEQY
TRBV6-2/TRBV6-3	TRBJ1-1	ASSAGPKRAF
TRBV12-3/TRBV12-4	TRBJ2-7	ASSRDRAIVEQY
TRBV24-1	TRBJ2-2	ATSDSGLAGVHGELF
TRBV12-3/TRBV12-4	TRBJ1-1	ASRLTGEAEAF
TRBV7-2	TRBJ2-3	ASSLAGELHTQY
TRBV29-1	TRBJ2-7	SVEDRDSPYEQY
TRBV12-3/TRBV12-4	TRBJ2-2	ASLSGQAANTGELF
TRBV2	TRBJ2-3	ASSRWDSDTQY
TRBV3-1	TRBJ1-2	ASSHGPGLHDYGYT
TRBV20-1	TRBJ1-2	SARAGQLNYGYT
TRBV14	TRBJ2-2	ASSQAPGGELF
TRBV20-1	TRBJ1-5	SARRDSSLNQPQH
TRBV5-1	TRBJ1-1	ASSLTGDTEAF
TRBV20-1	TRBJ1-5	SARDPQGPQPQH
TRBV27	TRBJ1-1	ASRWRGLNTEAF
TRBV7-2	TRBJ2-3	ASSLQAGEADTQY
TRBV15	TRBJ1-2	ATRPGSVGYGYT
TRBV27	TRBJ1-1	ASSPTWDRGRGF
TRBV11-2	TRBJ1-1	ASSYSPDREQYTEAF
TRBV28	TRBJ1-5	ASSPGQGGVSPQH
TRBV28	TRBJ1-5	ASSRTGGWDSNQPQH
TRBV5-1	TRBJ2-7	ASSWGSYEQY
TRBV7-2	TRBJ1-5	ASSFRQSSNQPQH
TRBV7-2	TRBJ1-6	ASSLSGQGGSPLH
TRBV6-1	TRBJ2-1	ASSERTSGGLVSEQF
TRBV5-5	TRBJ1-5	ASSSRWQGTNQPQH
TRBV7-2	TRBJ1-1	ASSFRSSEAF
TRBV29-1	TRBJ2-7	SVRAGGEQY
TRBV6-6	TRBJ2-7	ASSMTGGPGYEQY
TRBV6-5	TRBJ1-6	ASSYAGGNSPLH